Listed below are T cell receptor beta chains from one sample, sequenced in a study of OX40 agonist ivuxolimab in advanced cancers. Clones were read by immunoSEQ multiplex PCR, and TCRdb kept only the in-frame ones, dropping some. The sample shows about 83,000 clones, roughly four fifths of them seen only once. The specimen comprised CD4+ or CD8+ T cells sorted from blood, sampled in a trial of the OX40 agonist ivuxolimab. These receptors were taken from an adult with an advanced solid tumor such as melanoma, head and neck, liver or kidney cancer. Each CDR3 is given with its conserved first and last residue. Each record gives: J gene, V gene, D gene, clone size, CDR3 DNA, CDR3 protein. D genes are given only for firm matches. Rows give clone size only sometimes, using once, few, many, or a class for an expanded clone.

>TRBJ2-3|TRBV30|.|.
TGTGCCTGGACAGGGTCTGGAGCAGATACGCAGTATTTT
CAWTGSGADTQYF
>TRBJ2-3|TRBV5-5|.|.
TGTGCCAGCAGCTTGCCGGGGAGCACAGATACGCAGTATTTT
CASSLPGSTDTQYF
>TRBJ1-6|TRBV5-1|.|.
TGCGCCAGCAGCTTGGCCGGAGCCGGGGGCTCTTACCCCAATTCACCCCTCCACTTT
CASSLAGAGGSYPNSPLHF
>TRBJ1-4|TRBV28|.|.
TGTGCCAGCAGTGGACCCGGGGAAGGTGAAAAACTGTTTTTT
CASSGPGEGEKLFF
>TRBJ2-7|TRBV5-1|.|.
TGCGCCAGCAGCTTGGACAGGGTCGTCGGCGAGCAGTACTTC
CASSLDRVVGEQYF
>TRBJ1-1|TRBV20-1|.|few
TGCAGTGCTAGATCGGCGGAAGCTTTCTTT
CSARSAEAFF
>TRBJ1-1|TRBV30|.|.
TGTGCCTGGAGTGTACGGGCGGGGAACACTGAAGCTTTCTTT
CAWSVRAGNTEAFF
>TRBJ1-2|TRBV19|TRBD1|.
TGTGCCAGTAGGCCGCTAGGGGGCAACCATAACTATGGCTACACCTTC
CASRPLGGNHNYGYTF
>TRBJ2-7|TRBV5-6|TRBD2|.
TGTGCCAGCAGCTCTAGCGGAAGCTCCTACGAGCAGTACTTC
CASSSSGSSYEQYF
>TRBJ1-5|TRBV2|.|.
TGTGCCAGCAGTCCCCCCGATGGACGTAGCAATCAGCCCCAGCATTTT
CASSPPDGRSNQPQHF
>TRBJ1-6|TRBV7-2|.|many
TGTGCCAGCAGCTTAGTCTCAGGAGTGGGTAATTCACCCCTCCACTTT
CASSLVSGVGNSPLHF
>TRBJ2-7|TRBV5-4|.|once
TGTGCCAGCAGCCCGGAAGCGGCAACAACCTACGAGCAGTACTTC
CASSPEAATTYEQYF
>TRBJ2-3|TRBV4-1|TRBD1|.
TGCGCCAGCAGCCTGGGACAGGGAAGAGATACGCAGTATTTT
CASSLGQGRDTQYF
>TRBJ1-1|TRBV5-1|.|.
TGCGCCAGCAGAACGGGCCAGATGAACACTGAAGCTTTCTTT
CASRTGQMNTEAFF
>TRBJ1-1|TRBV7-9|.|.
TGTGCCAGCAGCGCCGGGGAGAGCAACACTGAAGCTTTCTTT
CASSAGESNTEAFF
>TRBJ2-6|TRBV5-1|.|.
TGCGCCAGCAGCTTCTCAGCCGGCTCTGGGGCCAACGTCCTGACTTTC
CASSFSAGSGANVLTF
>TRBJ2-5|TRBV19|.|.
TGTGCCAGTAGTCAGGGGAGGAAGGAGACCCAGTACTTC
CASSQGRKETQYF
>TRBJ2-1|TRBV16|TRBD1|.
TGTGCCAGCAAGAAAACCGGGACAGGGGGATACAATGAGCAGTTCTTC
CASKKTGTGGYNEQFF
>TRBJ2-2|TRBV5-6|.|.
TGTGCCAGCAGCTTAAAGGTGAAGGTTGACGGCGGGGAGCTGTTTTTT
CASSLKVKVDGGELFF
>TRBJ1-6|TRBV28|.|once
TGTGCCAGCAGTTTAAGTCCGTATAATTCACCCCTCCACTTT
CASSLSPYNSPLHF
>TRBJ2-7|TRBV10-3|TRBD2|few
TGTGCCATCAGTCGGACTAGCGGGGGAGACACGTACGAGCAGTACTTC
CAISRTSGGDTYEQYF
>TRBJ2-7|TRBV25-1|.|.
TGTGCCAGCAGTCGCTACCCTGGTAGCGAGCAGTACTTC
CASSRYPGSEQYF
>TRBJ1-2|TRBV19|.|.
TGTGCCAGTAGTATTGGTGAAGTGAGGACCTTC
CASSIGEVRTF
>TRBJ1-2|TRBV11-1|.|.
TGTGCCAGCAGCTTAGAGGGGCTTAACTATGGCTACACCTTC
CASSLEGLNYGYTF
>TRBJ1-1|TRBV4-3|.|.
TGCGCCAGCAGCCTTAAGTGGGACACTGAAGCTTTCTTT
CASSLKWDTEAFF
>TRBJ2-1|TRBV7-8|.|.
TGTGCCAGCAGCTTAGGGGGGGCGGTTCGTAATGAGCAGTTCTTC
CASSLGGAVRNEQFF
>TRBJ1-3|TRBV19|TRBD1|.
TGTGCCAGTACCTTACGCTCCGGGACAGCTGGAAACACCATATATTTT
CASTLRSGTAGNTIYF
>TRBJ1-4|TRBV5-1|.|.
TGCGCCAGCAGGGGGACTCCGGACAGCCATAATGAAAAACTGTTTTTT
CASRGTPDSHNEKLFF
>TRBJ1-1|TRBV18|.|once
TGTGCCAGCTCCCCCAGTGGGGGCGGGACTGAAGCTTTCTTT
CASSPSGGGTEAFF
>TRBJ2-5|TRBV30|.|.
TGTGCCTGGAAGACTCCCGGGCGGGCGACCCAGTACTTC
CAWKTPGRATQYF
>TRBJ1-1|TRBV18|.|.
TGTGCCAGCTCCCTAAGGGGGGGCCGGCAGGCTTTCTTT
CASSLRGGRQAFF
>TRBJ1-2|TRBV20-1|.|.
TGCAGTGCGCAAGAGACGCCGGGCTACACCTTC
CSAQETPGYTF
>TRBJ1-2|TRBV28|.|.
TGTGCCAGGGGCCGAGGCCGGGGTGGCTACACCTTC
CARGRGRGGYTF
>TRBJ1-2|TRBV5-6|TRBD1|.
TGTGCCAGCAGCTTGGGAAACAGGGGAGGCTACACCTTC
CASSLGNRGGYTF
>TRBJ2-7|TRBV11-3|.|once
TGTGCCAGCAGCCCCGAGGAGGGCTCCTACGAGCAGTACTTC
CASSPEEGSYEQYF
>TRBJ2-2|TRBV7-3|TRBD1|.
TGTGCCAGCAGCCTGCTGCGACAGGGGATGGGCGGGGAGCTGTTTTTT
CASSLLRQGMGGELFF
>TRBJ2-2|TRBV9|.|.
TGTGCCAGCGGGGGTGTTGTCCCGAACACCGGGGAGCTGTTTTTT
CASGGVVPNTGELFF
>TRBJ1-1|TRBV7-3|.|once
TGTGCCAGCAGCCCGTTTATGGGGGCATACACTGAAGCTTTCTTT
CASSPFMGAYTEAFF
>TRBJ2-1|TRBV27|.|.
TGTGCCAGCAGTTTGGGCAGCCCAGGGCGCTCCTACAATGAGCAGTTCTTC
CASSLGSPGRSYNEQFF
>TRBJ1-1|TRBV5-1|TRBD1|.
TGCGCCAGCAGCCCGTCCGGACAGGGACTTGAAGCTTTCTTT
CASSPSGQGLEAFF
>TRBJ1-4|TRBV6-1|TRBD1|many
TGTGCCAGCAGTATACAGGGGACAAATGAAAAACTGTTTTTT
CASSIQGTNEKLFF
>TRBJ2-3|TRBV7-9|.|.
TGTGCCAGCAGCCGGAATACGCAGTATTTT
CASSRNTQYF
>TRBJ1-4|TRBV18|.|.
TGTGCCAGCTCACCAGGTTCGGGGGACGGGGAAAAACTGTTTTTT
CASSPGSGDGEKLFF